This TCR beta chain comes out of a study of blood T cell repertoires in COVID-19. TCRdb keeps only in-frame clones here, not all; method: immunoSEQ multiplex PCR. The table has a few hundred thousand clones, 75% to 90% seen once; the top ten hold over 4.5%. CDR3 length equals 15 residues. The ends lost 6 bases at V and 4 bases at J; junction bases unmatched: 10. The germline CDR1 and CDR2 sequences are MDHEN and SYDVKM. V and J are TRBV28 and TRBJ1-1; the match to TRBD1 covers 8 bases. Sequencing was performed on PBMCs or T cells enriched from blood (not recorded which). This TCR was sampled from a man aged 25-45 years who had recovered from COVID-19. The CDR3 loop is CASSQSGGAITEAFF. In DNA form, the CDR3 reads TGTGCCAGCAGCCAATCAGGGGGCGCGATCACTGAAGCTTTCTTT.